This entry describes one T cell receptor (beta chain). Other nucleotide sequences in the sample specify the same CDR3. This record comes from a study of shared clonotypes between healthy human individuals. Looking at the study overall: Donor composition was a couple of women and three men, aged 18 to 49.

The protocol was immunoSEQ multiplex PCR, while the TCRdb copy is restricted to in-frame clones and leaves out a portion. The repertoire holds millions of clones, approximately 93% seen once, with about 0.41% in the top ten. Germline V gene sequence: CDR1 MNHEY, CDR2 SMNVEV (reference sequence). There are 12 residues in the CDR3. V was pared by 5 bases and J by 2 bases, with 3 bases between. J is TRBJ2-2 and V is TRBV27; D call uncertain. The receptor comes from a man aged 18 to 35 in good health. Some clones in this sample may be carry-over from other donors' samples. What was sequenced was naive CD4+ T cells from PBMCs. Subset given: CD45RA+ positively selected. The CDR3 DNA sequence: TGTGCCAGCAGTCTCAACACCGGGGAGCTGTTTTTT. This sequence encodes CASSLNTGELFF.